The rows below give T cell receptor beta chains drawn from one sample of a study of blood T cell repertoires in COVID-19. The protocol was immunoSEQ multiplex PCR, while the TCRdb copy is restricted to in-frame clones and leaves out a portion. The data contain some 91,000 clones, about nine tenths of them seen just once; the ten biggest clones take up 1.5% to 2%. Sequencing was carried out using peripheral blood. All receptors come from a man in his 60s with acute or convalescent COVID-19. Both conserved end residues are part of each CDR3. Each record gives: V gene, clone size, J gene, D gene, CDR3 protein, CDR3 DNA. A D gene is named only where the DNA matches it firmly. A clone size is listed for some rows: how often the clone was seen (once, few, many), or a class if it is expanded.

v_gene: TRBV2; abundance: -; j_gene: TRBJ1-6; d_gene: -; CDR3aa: CASRRTDNSPLHF; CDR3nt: TGTGCCAGCAGACGGACAGATAATTCACCCCTCCACTTT
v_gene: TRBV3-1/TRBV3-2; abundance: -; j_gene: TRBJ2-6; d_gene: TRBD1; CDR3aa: CASSQEPGQAGANVLTF; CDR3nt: TGTGCCAGCAGCCAAGAACCCGGACAGGCTGGGGCCAACGTCCTGACTTTC
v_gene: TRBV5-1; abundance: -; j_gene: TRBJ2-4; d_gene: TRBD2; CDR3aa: CASSTGLAGGQQNIQYF; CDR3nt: TGCGCCAGCAGCACCGGACTAGCGGGGGGGCAGCAAAACATTCAGTACTTC
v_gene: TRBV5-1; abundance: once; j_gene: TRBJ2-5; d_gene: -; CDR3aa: CASSLDQETQYF; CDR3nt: TGCGCCAGCAGCTTGGACCAGGAGACCCAGTACTTC
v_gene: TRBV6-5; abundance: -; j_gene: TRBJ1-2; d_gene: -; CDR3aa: CASSYTGLFGYGYTF; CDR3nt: TGTGCCAGCAGTTACACGGGACTTTTCGGCTATGGCTACACCTTC
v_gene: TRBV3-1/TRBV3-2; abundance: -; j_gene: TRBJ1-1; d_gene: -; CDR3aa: CASSHSWTLEAFF; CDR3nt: TGTGCCAGCAGCCATAGTTGGACACTCGAAGCTTTCTTT
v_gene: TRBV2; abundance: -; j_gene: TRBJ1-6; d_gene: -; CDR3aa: CASSGTAYNSPLHF; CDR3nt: TGTGCCAGCAGTGGCACAGCCTATAATTCACCCCTCCACTTT
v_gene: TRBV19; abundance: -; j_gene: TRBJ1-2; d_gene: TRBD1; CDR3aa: CASSILGQGNYGYTF; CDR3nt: TGTGCCAGTAGTATATTGGGACAGGGGAATTATGGCTACACCTTC
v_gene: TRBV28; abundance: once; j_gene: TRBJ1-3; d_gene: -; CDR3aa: CASSFAGLGGNTIYF; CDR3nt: TGTGCCAGCAGTTTTGCGGGGCTAGGAGGAAACACCATATATTTT
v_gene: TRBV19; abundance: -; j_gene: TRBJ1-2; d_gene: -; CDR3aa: CASRPPGFNYGYTF; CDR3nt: TGTGCCAGTAGACCCCCAGGGTTTAACTATGGCTACACCTTC
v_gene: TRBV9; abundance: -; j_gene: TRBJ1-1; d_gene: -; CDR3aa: CASSVMGGTEAFF; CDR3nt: TGTGCCAGCAGCGTTATGGGGGGCACTGAAGCTTTCTTT
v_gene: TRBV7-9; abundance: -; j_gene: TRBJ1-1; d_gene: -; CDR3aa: CASSLARTANTEAFF; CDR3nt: TGTGCCAGCAGCTTAGCTCGGACTGCCAACACTGAAGCTTTCTTT
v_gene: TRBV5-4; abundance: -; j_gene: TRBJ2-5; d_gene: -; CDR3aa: CASSRRRGGFMGETQYF; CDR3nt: TGTGCCAGCAGCAGAAGGAGGGGGGGATTTATGGGAGAGACCCAGTACTTC
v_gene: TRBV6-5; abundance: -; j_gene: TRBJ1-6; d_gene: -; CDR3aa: CASSWGRGGDSPLHF; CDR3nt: TGTGCCAGCAGTTGGGGCAGGGGAGGGGATTCACCCCTCCACTTT
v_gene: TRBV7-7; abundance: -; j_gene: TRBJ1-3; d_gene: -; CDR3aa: CASKPSSGNTIYF; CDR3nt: TGTGCCAGCAAGCCTAGCTCTGGAAACACCATATATTTT
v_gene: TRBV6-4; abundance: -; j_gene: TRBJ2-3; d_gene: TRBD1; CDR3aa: CASSRTGYSTDTQYF; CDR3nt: TGTGCCAGCAGCAGGACAGGGTATAGCACAGATACGCAGTATTTT
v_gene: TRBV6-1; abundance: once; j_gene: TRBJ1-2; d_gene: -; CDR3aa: CASSEAPLWGSGYGYTF; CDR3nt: TGTGCCAGCAGTGAAGCTCCCCTATGGGGTTCAGGGTATGGCTACACCTTC
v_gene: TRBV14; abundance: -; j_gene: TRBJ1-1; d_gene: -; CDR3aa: CASSQEARNTEAFF; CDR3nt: TGTGCCAGCAGCCAAGAGGCCAGGAACACTGAAGCTTTCTTT
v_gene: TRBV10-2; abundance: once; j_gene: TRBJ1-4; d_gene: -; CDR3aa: CASSEPGRWAEKLFF; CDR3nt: TGCGCCAGCAGCGAACCGGGAAGGTGGGCTGAAAAACTGTTTTTT
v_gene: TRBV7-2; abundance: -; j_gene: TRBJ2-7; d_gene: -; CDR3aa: CASSFGRTKLYEQYF; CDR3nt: TGTGCCAGCAGCTTTGGTCGGACTAAACTCTACGAGCAGTACTTC
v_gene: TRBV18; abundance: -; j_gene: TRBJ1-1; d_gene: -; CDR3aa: CASSPLHTGAEAFF; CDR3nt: TGTGCCAGCTCACCGTTACATACGGGGGCTGAAGCTTTCTTT
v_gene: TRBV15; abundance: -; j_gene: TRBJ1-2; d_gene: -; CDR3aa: CATSRQDSGYTF; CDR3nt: TGTGCCACCAGCAGACAGGATTCGGGCTACACCTTC
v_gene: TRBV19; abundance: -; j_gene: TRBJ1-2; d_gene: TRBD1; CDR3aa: CASTSGQAYGYTF; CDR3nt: TGTGCCAGCACTTCGGGACAGGCTTATGGCTACACCTTC
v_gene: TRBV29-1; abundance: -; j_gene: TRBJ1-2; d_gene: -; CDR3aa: CSARQSQAYGYTF; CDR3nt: TGCAGCGCCCGACAGTCCCAGGCCTATGGCTACACCTTC
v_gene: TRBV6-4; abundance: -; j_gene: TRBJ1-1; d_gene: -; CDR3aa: CASSRAEGTEAFF; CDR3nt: TGTGCCAGCAGCCGGGCGGAGGGCACTGAAGCTTTCTTT
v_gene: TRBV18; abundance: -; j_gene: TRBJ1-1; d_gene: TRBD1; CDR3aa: CASSSTGTGGRTEAFF; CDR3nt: TGTGCCAGCTCATCTACCGGGACAGGGGGTCGGACTGAAGCTTTCTTT
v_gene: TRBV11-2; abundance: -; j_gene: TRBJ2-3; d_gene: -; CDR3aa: CASSPRRGLISTDTQYF; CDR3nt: TGTGCCAGCAGCCCTCGGAGGGGGCTCATAAGCACAGATACGCAGTATTTT
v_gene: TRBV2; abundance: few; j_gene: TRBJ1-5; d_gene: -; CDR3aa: CASSAWTTSNQPQHF; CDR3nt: TGTGCCAGCAGTGCATGGACAACTAGCAATCAGCCCCAGCATTTT
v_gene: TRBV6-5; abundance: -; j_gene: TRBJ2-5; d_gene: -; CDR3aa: CASSYGQGASPRTQYF; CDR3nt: TGTGCCAGCAGTTACGGCCAAGGGGCATCCCCCAGGACCCAGTACTTC
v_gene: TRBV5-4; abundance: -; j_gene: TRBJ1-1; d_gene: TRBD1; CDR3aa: CASSVTGGARDTEAFF; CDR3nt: TGTGCCAGCAGCGTTACAGGGGGCGCGAGGGACACTGAAGCTTTCTTT
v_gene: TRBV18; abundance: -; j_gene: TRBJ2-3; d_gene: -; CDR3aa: CASSPVRDRGRVAGGRRNTDTQYF; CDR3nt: TGTGCCAGCTCACCTGTCCGGGACAGGGGCCGGGTAGCGGGGGGTCGCCGGAACACAGATACGCAGTATTTT
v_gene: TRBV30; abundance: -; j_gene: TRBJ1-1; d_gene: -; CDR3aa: CAWRGRGGMNTEAFF; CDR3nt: TGTGCCTGGAGGGGAAGGGGGGGGATGAACACTGAAGCTTTCTTT
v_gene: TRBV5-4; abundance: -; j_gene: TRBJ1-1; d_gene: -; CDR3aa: CASSLGRQTNTEAFF; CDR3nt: TGTGCCAGCAGCTTGGGGAGACAGACTAACACTGAAGCTTTCTTT
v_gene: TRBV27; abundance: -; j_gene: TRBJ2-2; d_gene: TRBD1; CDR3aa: CASSFRQGLTGELFF; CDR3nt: TGTGCCAGCAGTTTTAGACAGGGGCTAACCGGGGAGCTGTTTTTT
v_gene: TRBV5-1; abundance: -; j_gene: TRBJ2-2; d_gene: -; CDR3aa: CASSYRQGKNTGELFF; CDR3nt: TGCGCCAGCAGCTATAGGCAGGGAAAAAACACCGGGGAGCTGTTTTTT
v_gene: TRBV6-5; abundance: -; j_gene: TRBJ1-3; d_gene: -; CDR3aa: CASSRQALGNTIYF; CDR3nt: TGTGCCAGCAGTAGACAGGCGTTGGGAAACACCATATATTTT
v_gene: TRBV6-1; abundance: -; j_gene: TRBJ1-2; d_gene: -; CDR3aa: CASSDLTPGNYGYTF; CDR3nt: TGTGCCAGCAGTGACCTGACGCCGGGTAACTATGGCTACACCTTC
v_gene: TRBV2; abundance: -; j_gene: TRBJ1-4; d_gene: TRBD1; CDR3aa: CASRQGPREKLFF; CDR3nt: TGTGCCAGCCGACAGGGCCCACGGGAAAAACTGTTTTTT
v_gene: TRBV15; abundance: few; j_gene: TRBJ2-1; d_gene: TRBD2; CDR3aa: CATSRDGTSGSYNEQFF; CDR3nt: TGTGCCACCAGCAGAGATGGGACTAGCGGCTCCTACAATGAGCAGTTCTTC
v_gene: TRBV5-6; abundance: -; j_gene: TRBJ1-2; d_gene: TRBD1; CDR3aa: CASSRRTGNYGYTF; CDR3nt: TGTGCCAGCAGCCGGCGGACAGGGAACTATGGCTACACCTTC
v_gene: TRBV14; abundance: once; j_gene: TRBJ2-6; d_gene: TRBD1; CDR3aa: CASSPLPRDRGLLFSGANVLTF; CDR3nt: TGTGCCAGCAGCCCCTTACCCCGGGACAGGGGGCTTCTCTTCTCTGGGGCCAACGTCCTGACTTTC
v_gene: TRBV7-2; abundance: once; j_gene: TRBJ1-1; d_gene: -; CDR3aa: CASSLGGGRGTEAFF; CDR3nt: TGTGCCAGCAGCTTAGGAGGGGGGAGGGGGACTGAAGCTTTCTTT
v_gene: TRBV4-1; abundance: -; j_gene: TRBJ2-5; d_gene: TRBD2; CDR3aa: CASSQDRSSGFQETQYF; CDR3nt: TGCGCCAGCAGCCAAGATCGGAGTAGCGGGTTTCAAGAGACCCAGTACTTC
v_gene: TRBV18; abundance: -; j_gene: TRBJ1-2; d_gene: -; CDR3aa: CASSPPVVGAKGYTF; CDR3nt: TGTGCCAGCTCACCACCGGTGGTGGGGGCTAAGGGCTACACCTTC
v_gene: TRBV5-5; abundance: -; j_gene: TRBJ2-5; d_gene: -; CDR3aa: CASSLESGLQETQYF; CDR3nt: TGTGCCAGCAGCTTGGAGTCAGGCCTCCAAGAGACCCAGTACTTC